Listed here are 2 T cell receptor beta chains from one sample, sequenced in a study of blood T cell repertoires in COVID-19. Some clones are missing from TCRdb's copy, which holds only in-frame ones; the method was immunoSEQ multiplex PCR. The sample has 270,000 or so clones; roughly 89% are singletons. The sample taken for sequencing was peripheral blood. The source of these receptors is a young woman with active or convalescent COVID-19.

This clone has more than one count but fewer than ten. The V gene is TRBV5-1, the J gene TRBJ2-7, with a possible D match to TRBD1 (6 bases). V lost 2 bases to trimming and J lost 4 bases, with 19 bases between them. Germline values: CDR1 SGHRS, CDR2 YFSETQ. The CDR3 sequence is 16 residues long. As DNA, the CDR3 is TGCGCCAGCAGCTTACCCCGGGACACCAATTCTTACGAGCAGTACTTC. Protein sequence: CASSLPRDTNSYEQYF.

The CDR3, as DNA: TGTGCCAGCAGCCAAGAACAGGGACAGGGATACTCTGAGGGAAACACCATATATTTT. Its protein product is CASSQEQGQGYSEGNTIYF. The chain carries TRBV3-1 (or the pseudogene TRBV3-2) and TRBJ1-3, with 9 bases fitting TRBD1. Germline CDR1 and CDR2: LGHDT and YNNKEL (reference sequence). V was clipped by 0 bases and J by 4 bases; unmatched bases: 13. This CDR3 spans 19 amino acids.